This T cell receptor (beta chain) comes out of a study of T-cell reconstitution after alpha-beta-depleted transplantation in children (dated by TCRdb to 2016 to 2017). For context, the study as a whole: The study quantitatively tracked T-cell immune reconstitution after TCRalphabeta/CD19-depleted allogeneic hematopoietic cell transplantation in children using TCR repertoire profiling.

Results and caveats for the whole study, not just this receptor: Apparently early alphabetaT-cell count recovery about two months after transplant reportedly relied on only several hundred rapidly expanded clones derived from non-depleted graft cells. In some patients, the high TCRbeta diversity seen at day 60 was put down to recipient T cells and intrathymic progenitors that had survived conditioning. Hyperexpanded clone frequencies declined over subsequent months; after one year, T-cell counts and TCRbeta diversity were mostly attributed to newly produced T cells.

The CDR3 runs 13 amino acids, cysteine and phenylalanine included. Just the 39-base CDR3 DNA is kept, in frame starting at base 1. The germline V gene supplies CDR1 SNHLY and CDR2 FYNNEI. A distance of 20 bases separates the germline ends of V and J, which lose 6 bases and 14 bases respectively. The treatment or condition label corresponds to: allogeneic hematopoietic cell transplantation with graft depleted of TCRalphabeta T cells and CD19 B cells. TCRalphabeta/CD19-depleted allogeneic hematopoietic cell grafts were given to the transplant recipients, all of whom were children. The library was built by means of PCR. Sequencing was carried out with an Illumina HiSeq 2500. Molecular barcoding was employed in the preparation of TCR libraries, with unique molecular identifiers being used to normalize TCRbeta repertoire quantification. The public sequencing data were trimmed at Q25 with fastp and processed into clonotypes with MiXCR by TCRdb, which kept only in-frame beta chains. Each record represents a unique CDR3 protein, reported with the most common genes and DNA among its rows. Present in this sample are approximately 99,000 distinct CDR3 sequences, 5% to 7% of which were seen just once. The biggest ten clones account for approximately 23% of the sample.

This clonotype has ten or more counts. The specificity of this receptor is unknown. No base quality information exists; no much larger clone differs at one position. Sequences were derived from PBMCs, mostly from graft donor cells, sampled 360 days after TCRalphabeta/CD19-depleted stem cell transplant. The V and J genes are TRBV2 and TRBJ2-1; the D gene is unclear. This clonotype was sampled from a male patient under 10 years old who had a stem cell transplant for acute lymphoblastic leukemia, so the T cells may come from the graft donor. The bases are TGTGCCAGCAGCGAGGATGGCGGCCTCCTAGAGTTCTTC. The resulting protein is CASSEDGGLLEFF.